The present T cell receptor (beta chain) was sequenced within a study of blood T cell repertoires in COVID-19. About the research overall: Sample material is recorded as cDNA or gDNA derived from T cells, B-cell-depleted T cells, or PBMCs.

Generated by immunoSEQ multiplex PCR, the TCRdb table keeps only in-frame clones and is missing some. The sample yields more than 200,000 clones, 88% seen once. Germline trimming cut 2 bases from V and 4 bases from J; bases unmatched to any gene: 6. CDR3 length: 15 amino acids. From germline, CDR1 is SGDLS and CDR2 YYNGEE. Patients at the Seattle site were enrolled during active infection and followed longitudinally. This chain connects TRBV9 to TRBJ1-5; 7 nucleotides agree with TRBD1. The receptor's source is a woman in her twenties or thirties with COVID-19, enrolled during active disease. Material for sequencing was peripheral blood. CDR3 DNA sequence: TGTGCCAGCAGCGTGTCAGGGGGGCCTAATCAGCCCCAGCATTTT. This translates into CASSVSGGPNQPQHF.